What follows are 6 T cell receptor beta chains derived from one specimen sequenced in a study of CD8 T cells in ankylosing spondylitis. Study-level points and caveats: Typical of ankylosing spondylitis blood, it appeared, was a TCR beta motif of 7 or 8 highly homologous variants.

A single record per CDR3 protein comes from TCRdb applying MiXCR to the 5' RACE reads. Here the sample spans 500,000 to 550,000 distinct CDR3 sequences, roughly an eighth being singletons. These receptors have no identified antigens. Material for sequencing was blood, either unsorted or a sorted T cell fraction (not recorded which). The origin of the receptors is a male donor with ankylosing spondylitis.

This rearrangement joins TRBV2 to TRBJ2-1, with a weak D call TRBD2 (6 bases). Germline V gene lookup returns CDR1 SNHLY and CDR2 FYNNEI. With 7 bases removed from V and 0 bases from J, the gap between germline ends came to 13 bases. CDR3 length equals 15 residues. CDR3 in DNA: TGTGCCAGCACTAGCGTAGGAAGCTCCTACAATGAGCAGTTCTTC. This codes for CASTSVGSSYNEQFF.

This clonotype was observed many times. The CDR3 protein is CASRPLLAGVETQYF. The CDR3 nucleotides are TGTGCCAGCAGACCGCTGCTAGCGGGAGTGGAGACCCAGTACTTC. This chain uses TRBV7-9 with TRBJ2-5, with TRBD2 identical over 10 bases. The CDR3 contains 15 residues. Germline V CDR1 and CDR2: SEHNR, FQNEAQ (reference sequence). V lost 6 bases and J lost 5; bases outside the gene matches: 9.

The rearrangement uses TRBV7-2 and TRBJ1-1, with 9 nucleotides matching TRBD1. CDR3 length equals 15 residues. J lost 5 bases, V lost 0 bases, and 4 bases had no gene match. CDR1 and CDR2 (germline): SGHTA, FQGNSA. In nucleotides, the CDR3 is TGTGCCAGCAGCTTAGCTGCACAGGGGGCAACTGAAGCTTTCTTT. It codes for CASSLAAQGATEAFF.

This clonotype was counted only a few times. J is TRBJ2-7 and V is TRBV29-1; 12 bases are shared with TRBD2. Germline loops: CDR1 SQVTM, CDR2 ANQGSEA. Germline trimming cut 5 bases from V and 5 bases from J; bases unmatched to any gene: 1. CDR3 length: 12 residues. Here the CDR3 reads CSVWTSGDEQYF. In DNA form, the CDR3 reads TGCAGCGTTTGGACTAGCGGGGACGAGCAGTACTTC.

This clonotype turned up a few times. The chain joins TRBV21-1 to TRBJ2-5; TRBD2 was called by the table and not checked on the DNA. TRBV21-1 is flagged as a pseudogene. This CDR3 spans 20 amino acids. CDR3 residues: CWDRNPIRLAGAAYQETQYF. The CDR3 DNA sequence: TGCTGGGACAGAAATCCGATTAGACTAGCGGGAGCTGCGTACCAAGAGACCCAGTACTTC.

The CDR3 reads CSARDDQRSSYNSPLHF. The CDR3 nucleotides are TGCAGTGCTAGAGATGATCAACGGAGCTCCTATAATTCACCCCTCCACTTT. This chain joins TRBV20-1 and TRBJ1-6; no clear D. The V gene's germline CDR1 is DFQATT and CDR2 SNEGSKA (reference sequence). The CDR3 length is 17 residues. V lost 0 bases to trimming and J lost 0 bases, with 12 bases between them.